The clone carrying this T cell receptor beta chain was recorded at least ten times. The entry originates in a study of tumor-infiltrating lymphocytes in primary liver carcinoma. The overall study: Men and women, 30 to 69 years of age, made up the patients.

V gave up 1 base and J gave up 0 bases, with 10 bases separating them. Germline CDR1 and CDR2: SQVTM and ANQGSEA. The CDR3 spans 15 residues. Production of TCR beta cDNA used approximately 480 ng total RNA together with a constant-region primer. Each TCR beta library was derived from three nested multiplex PCR rounds that employed slightly modified ARM-PCR. Forward primers for TRBV1-TRBV30 and a C-beta reverse primer served the first two PCR rounds, at 10 cycles each. One entry per CDR3 protein results from TCRdb running MiXCR on the multiplex PCR reads. The sample comprises hundreds of thousands of distinct CDR3 sequences, 58% of which are singletons, and around 15% rests with the top ten. Out of unsorted whole blood came the blood RNA, and germline DNA was extracted as well.

Sequenced: peripheral blood. The gene calls are TRBV29-1 and TRBJ1-3; D is possibly TRBD1 (5 bases). The source of this sequence is a woman aged 25 to 45 with primary liver carcinoma and hepatitis B virus infection. CDR3 DNA: TGCAGCGTTGAAGCCCGGGGGTACTCTGGAAACACCATATATTTT. Its translation: CSVEARGYSGNTIYF.